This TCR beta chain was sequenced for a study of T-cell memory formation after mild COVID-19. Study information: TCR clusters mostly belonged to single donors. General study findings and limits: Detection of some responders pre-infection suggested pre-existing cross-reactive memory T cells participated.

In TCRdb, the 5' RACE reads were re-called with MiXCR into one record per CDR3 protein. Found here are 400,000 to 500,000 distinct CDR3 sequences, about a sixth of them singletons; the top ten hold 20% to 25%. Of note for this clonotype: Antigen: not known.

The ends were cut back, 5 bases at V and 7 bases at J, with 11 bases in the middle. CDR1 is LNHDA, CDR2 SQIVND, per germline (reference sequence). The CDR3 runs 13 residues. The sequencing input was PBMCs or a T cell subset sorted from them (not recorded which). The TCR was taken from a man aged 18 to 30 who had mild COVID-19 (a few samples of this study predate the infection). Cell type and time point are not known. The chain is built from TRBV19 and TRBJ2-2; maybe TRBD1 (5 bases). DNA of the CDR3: TGTGCCAGTAGTGTTCAGGGTATCGGGGAGCTGTTTTTT. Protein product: CASSVQGIGELFF.